The next 10 T cell receptor beta chains were all read from a single sample in a study of memory CD4+ T cells and cytomegalovirus serostatus. Assay used: immunoSEQ multiplex PCR; TCRdb lists only in-frame clones, some missing. This sample carries more than 50,000 clones, about 73% of them seen once, and the ten largest clones take about 0.79%. Single viable CD3+CD4+CD8-CD45RO+ cells were sorted as the memory CD4+ T cells. Sequences were obtained from memory CD4+ T cells from blood. The receptors stem from an adult in good health and CMV-seronegative.

The chain joins TRBV7-8 to TRBJ1-1; the D is unclear. Between the trimmed V and J ends, which lost 4 bases and 1 base, there was a span of 13 bases. This CDR3 is built from 15 residues. CDR1 and CDR2 from the germline V gene are SGHVS and FQNEAQ. CDR3 coding DNA: TGTGCCAGCAGCTACGGGCCCTTTGGGAACACTGAAGCTTTCTTT. Translated: CASSYGPFGNTEAFF.

The chain combines TRBV15 with TRBJ2-5; possibly TRBD1 for D (5 bases). Germline V gives CDR1 LNHNV, CDR2 YYDKDF (reference sequence). V dropped 6 bases and J dropped 2 bases, with 10 bases sitting between them. The CDR3 totals 13 residues. The DNA for the CDR3 is TGTGCCACCAGGAACAGGTTTCAAGAGACCCAGTACTTC. It specifies CATRNRFQETQYF.

The chain employs TRBV5-1 and TRBJ2-7, with D possibly TRBD1 on 5 matching bases. Per the germline V gene, CDR1 is SGHRS and CDR2 is YFSETQ. The CDR3 consists of 15 residues. The V and J ends lost 0 bases and 0 bases respectively, with 10 bases between them. The CDR3 DNA is TGCGCCAGCAGCTTGGCAGACAGTCACTCCTACGAGCAGTACTTC. It encodes CASSLADSHSYEQYF.

The table lists this clone with a count of one. V usage is TRBV28 and J usage is TRBJ2-1; either TRBD1 or TRBD2 may supply D (6 bases each). Germline V gives CDR1 MDHEN, CDR2 SYDVKM. CDR3 size: 15 residues. The V gene lost 7 bases and the J gene lost 9 bases, with 22 bases spanning the gap. As DNA, the CDR3 is TGTGCCAGCACGGAGGGGGATCACTACATCGGTGAGCAGTTCTTC. It encodes CASTEGDHYIGEQFF.

V gene TRBV4-2 combines with J gene TRBJ1-1; D is unresolved. Germline values: CDR1 LGHNA, CDR2 YNFKEQ. The CDR3 is made up of 13 amino acids. Trimming stripped 5 bases from V and 1 base from J, with 8 bases between. The CDR3 DNA follows: TGTGCCAGCAGCTTGACGGGGAACACTGAAGCTTTCTTT. Protein sequence: CASSLTGNTEAFF.

The chain employs TRBV7-2 and TRBJ2-5; D might be TRBD1 (5 bases). The V and J ends lost 1 base and 4 bases respectively, with 10 bases between them. Germline V CDR1 and CDR2: SGHTA, FQGNSA. This CDR3 region has 14 residues. The CDR3 here is CASSLGSGLETQYF. The DNA of the CDR3 is TGTGCCAGCAGCTTAGGGTCAGGGTTAGAGACCCAGTACTTC.

V gene TRBV19 combines with J gene TRBJ2-2; D is possibly TRBD2 (5 bases). The V and J ends lost 7 bases and 5 bases respectively, with 17 bases between them. CDR3 length: 15 amino acids. Germline values: CDR1 LNHDA, CDR2 SQIVND (reference sequence). The DNA of the CDR3 is TGTGCCAGTACCCCACCGCCGGGGTATACCGGGGAGCTGTTTTTT. Translating it yields CASTPPPGYTGELFF.

Here the CDR3 reads CASSSLLGPKNIQYF. The DNA of the CDR3 is TGTGCCAGCAGCTCACTCCTGGGGCCCAAAAACATTCAGTACTTC. The V call is TRBV11-2, the J call TRBJ2-4, with D perhaps TRBD1 (5 bases). This CDR3 is 15 amino acids long. Trimming took 4 bases from V and 2 from J, leaving 12 bases between them. From germline, CDR1 is SGHAT and CDR2 FQNNGV.

The CDR3 region has the DNA TGTGCCAGCAGCCCGACCGGGACAGTCAAAGAGACCCAGTACTTC. This gives the protein CASSPTGTVKETQYF. The V and J genes are TRBV7-6 and TRBJ2-5; TRBD1 aligns across 7 bases. Germline values: CDR1 SGHVS, CDR2 FNYEAQ. V trimming: 5 bases; J trimming: 3 bases; junction bases outside the gene matches: 9. The CDR3 consists of 15 residues.

This rearrangement joins TRBV30 to TRBJ1-5, with TRBD1 identical over 9 bases. In germline, CDR1 is GTSNPN, CDR2 SVGIG (reference sequence). Trimming cost V 3 bases and J 4 bases; bases outside gene matches: 7. This CDR3 is 15 amino acids long. The CDR3 reads CAWRGKDRGNQPQHF. The CDR3 nucleotides are TGTGCCTGGAGGGGAAAGGACAGGGGAAATCAGCCCCAGCATTTT.